This note documents a single T cell receptor beta chain sequence. This sample stems from a study of technical replicates of blood from several donors. This table comes from immunoSEQ multiplex PCR, and its TCRdb copy is limited to in-frame clones, with some not included. The table lists tens of thousands of clones, roughly four fifths of them singletons. V shed 5 bases, J shed 9 bases, and the junction held 15 bases outside the gene matches. The germline gives CDR1 MDHEN, CDR2 SYDVKM. This CDR3 is built from 15 residues. The gene calls are TRBV28 and TRBJ2-5, with 7 positions matching TRBD2. The sample was PBMCs. The source of this sequence is a human donor in good health. Some clones in this sample may be carry-over from other donors' samples. The CDR3 here is CASSRNSRRGEAQYF. CDR3 sequence (DNA): TGTGCCAGCAGTCGTAACTCACGCCGGGGGGAGGCCCAGTACTTC. The variable domain in full, with the rest retrieved from reference TRBV28 and TRBJ2-5, is DVKVTQSSRYLVKRTGEKVFLECVQDMDHENMFWYRQDPGLGLRLIYFSYDVKMKEKGDIPEGYSVSREKKERFSLILESASTNQTSMYLCASSRNSRRGEAQYFGPGTRLLVL.